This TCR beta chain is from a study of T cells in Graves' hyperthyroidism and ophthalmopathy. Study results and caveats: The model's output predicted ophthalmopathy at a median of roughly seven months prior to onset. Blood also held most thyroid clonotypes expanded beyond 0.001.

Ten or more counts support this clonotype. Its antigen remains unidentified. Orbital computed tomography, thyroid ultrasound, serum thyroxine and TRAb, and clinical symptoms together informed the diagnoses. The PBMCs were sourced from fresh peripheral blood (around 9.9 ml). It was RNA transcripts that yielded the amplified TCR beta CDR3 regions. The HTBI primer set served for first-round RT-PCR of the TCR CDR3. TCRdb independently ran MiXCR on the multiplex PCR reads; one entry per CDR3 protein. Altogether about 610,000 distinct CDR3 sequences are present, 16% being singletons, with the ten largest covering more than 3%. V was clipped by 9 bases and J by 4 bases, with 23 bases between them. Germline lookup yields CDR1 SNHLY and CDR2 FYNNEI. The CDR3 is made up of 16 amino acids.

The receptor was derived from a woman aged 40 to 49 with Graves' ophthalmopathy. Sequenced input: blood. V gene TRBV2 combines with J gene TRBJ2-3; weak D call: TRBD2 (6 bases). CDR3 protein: CASGGTLRQIPDTQYF. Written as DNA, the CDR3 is TGTGCCAGTGGGGGGACCTTACGGCAAATCCCAGATACGCAGTATTTT.